The T cell receptor beta chain described here comes from a study of T cell responses to AZD1222 COVID-19 vaccine. Study findings and constraints: Reportedly, nearly half of unique spike TCRs recognized epitopes outside B.1.351/B.1.1.7 mutations.

V lost 4 bases and J 3 bases, leaving 7 bases between the germline ends. From germline, CDR1 is SGDLS and CDR2 YYNGEE. This CDR3 is built from 12 residues. Concerning this clone: What it binds is unknown.

The data were produced by immunoSEQ multiplex PCR, yet TCRdb's version contains in-frame clones alone and is incomplete. The sample lists tens of thousands of clones, 75% to 90% occurring once. This TCR was sampled from an adult who received the AZD1222 COVID-19 vaccine. This chain joins TRBV9 and TRBJ1-1; the D is unclear. Source: peripheral blood, taken 28 days after the second AZD1222 dose. The CDR3 reads CASSNTDTEAFF. The CDR3 nucleotides read TGTGCCAGCAGCAACACGGACACTGAAGCTTTCTTT.